This entry features one T cell receptor beta chain sequence. The CDR3 is made up of 13 amino acids. V lost 5 bases and J lost 6, with 11 bases in between. Germline CDR1 reads MNHEY; CDR2 reads SMNVEV (reference sequence). This sample was taken from a study of shared clonotypes between healthy human individuals. Generated by immunoSEQ multiplex PCR, the TCRdb table keeps only in-frame clones and is missing some. The data contain about 2.1 million clones, 80% to 95% of them singletons. The naive CD8 subset, CD45RO-negative cells positively selected for CCR7, excluded terminally differentiated effector memory CD45RA+ cells.

This sequence originates from a young man in good health. Some clones in this sample may be carry-over from other donors' samples. The V and J genes are TRBV27 and TRBJ2-1; D may be TRBD1 or TRBD2 (5 bases each). Sequenced input: naive CD8+ T cells from PBMCs. The CDR3 nucleotides read TGTGCCAGCAGTCAAGGGACGACCAATGAGCAGTTCTTC. This encodes CASSQGTTNEQFF.